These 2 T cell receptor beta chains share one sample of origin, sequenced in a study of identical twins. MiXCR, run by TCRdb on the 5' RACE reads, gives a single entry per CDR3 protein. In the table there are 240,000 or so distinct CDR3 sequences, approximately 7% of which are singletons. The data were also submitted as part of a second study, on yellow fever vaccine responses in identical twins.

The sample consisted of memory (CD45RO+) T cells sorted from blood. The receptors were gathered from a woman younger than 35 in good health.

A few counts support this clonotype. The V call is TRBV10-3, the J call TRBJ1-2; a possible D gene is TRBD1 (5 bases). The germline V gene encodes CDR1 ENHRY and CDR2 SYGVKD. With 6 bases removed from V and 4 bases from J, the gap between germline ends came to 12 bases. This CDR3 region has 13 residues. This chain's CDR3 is CAISADTLYGYTF. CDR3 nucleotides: TGTGCCATCAGCGCGGACACCCTCTATGGCTACACCTTC.

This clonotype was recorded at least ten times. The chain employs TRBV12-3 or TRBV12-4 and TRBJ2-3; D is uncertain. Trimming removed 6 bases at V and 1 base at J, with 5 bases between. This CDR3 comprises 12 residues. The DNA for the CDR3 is TGTGCCAGCAGGCAGGGCACAGATACGCAGTATTTT. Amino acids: CASRQGTDTQYF.